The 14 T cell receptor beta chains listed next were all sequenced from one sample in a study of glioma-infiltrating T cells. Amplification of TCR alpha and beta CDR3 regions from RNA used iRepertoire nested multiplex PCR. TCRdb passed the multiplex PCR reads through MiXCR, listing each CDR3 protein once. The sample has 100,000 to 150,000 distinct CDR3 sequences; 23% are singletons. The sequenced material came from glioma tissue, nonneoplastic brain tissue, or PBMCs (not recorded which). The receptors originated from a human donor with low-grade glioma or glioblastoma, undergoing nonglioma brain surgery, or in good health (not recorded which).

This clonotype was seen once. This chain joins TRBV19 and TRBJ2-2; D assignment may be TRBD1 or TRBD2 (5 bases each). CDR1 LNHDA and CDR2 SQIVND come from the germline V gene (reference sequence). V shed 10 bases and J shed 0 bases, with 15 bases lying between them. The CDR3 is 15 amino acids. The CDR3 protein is CATKLLGANTGELFF. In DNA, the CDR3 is TGTGCCACCAAACTCCTGGGGGCGAACACCGGGGAGCTGTTTTTT.

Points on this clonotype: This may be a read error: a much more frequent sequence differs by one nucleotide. The CDR3 bases are TGTGCCATCAAGCGGGGAACTGAAGCTTTCTTT. This codes for CAIKRGTEAFF. The J gene is TRBJ1-1, the V gene TRBV6-6; D is uncertain. Trimming took 10 bases from V and 5 from J, leaving 11 bases between them. The germline V gene has CDR1 MNHNY and CDR2 SVGAGI (reference sequence). The CDR3 consists of 11 residues.

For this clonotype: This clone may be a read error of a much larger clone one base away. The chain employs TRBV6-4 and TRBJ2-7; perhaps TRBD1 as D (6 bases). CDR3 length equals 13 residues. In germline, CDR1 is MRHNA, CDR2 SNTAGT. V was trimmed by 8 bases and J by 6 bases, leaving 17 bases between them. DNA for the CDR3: TGTGCCAGCCGTTACAAACAGGGCTGCGAGCAGTACTTC. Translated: CASRYKQGCEQYF.

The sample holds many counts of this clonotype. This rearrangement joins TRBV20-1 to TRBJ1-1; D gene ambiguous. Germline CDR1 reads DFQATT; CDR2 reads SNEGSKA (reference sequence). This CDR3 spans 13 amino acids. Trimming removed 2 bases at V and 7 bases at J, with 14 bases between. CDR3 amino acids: CSARRGRNFEAFF. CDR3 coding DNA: TGCAGTGCTAGACGCGGACGGAACTTTGAAGCTTTCTTT.

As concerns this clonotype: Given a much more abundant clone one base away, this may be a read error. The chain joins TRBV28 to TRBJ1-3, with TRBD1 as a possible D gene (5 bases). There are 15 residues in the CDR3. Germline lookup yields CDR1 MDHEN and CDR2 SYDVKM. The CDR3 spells CASRLGGNSGNTIYF. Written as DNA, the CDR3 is TGTGCCAGCCGTTTGGGGGGGAACTCTGGAAACACCATATATTTT.

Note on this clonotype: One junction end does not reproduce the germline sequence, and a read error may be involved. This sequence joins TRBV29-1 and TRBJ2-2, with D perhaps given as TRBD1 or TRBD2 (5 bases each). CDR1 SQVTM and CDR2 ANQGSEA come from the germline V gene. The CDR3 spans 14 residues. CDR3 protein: CSVEDNGYTGDLFF. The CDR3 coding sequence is TGCAGCGTTGAAGATAACGGCTACACCGGGGACCTGTTTTTT.

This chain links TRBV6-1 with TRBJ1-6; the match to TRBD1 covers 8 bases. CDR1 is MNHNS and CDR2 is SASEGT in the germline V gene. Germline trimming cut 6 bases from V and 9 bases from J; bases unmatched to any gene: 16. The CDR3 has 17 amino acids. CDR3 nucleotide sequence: TGTGCCAGCAGGGAAACAGGGGGGACACTAGAAGGTTCACCCCTCCACTTT. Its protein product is CASRETGGTLEGSPLHF.

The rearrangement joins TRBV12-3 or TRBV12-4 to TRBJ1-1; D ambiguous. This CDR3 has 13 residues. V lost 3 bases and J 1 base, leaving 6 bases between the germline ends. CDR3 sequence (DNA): TGTGCCAGCAGTTTTCTTCAGAACACTGAAGCTTTCTTT. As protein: CASSFLQNTEAFF.

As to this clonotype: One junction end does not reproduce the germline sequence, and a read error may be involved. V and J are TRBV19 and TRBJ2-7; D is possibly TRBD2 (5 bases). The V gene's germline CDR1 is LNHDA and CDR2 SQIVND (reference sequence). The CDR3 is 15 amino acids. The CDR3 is CASRWNSASNYEQCF. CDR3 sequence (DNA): TGTGCCAGTAGGTGGAATAGCGCATCGAACTACGAGCAGTGCTTC.

The CDR3 DNA reads as TGTGCCAGCAGTTTCGGGCAGCTTGAAGCTTTCTTT. Amino acids: CASSFGQLEAFF. The V call is TRBV12-3 or TRBV12-4, the J call TRBJ1-1; D not resolved. The CDR3 sequence is 12 residues long. V was pared by 3 bases and J by 7 bases, with 9 bases between.

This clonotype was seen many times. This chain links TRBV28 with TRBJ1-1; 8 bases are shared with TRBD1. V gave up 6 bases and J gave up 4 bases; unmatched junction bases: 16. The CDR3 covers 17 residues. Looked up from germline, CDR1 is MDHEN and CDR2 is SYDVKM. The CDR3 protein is CASSSGGQAFWSTEAFF. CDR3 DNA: TGTGCCAGCAGCTCAGGGGGACAGGCCTTTTGGAGCACTGAAGCTTTCTTT.

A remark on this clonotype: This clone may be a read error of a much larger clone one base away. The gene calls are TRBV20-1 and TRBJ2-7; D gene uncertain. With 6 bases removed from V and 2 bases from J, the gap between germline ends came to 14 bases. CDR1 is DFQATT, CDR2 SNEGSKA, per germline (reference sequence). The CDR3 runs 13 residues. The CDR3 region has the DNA TGCAGTGCCATGGGCAGGAACACCTACGAGCAGTACTTC. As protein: CSAMGRNTYEQYF.

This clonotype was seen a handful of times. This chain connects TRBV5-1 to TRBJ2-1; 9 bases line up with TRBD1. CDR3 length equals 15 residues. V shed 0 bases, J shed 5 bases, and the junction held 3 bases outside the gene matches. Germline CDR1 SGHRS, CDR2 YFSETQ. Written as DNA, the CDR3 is TGCGCCAGCAGCTTGGGACAGGGGGTAAACAATGAGCAGTTCTTC. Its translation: CASSLGQGVNNEQFF. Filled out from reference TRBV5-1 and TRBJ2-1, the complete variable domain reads KAGVTQTPRYLIKTRGQQVTLSCSPISGHRSVSWYQQTPGQGLQFLFEYFSETQRNKGNFPGRFSGRQFSNSRSEMNVSTLELGDSALYLCASSLGQGVNNEQFFGPGTRLTVL.

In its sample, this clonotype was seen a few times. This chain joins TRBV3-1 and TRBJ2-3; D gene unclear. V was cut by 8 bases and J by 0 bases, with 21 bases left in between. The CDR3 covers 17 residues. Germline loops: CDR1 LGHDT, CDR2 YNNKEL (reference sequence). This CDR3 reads CASGCPAFHLSTDTQYF. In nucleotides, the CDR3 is TGTGCCAGCGGCTGTCCCGCATTTCACCTTAGCACAGATACGCAGTATTTT.